The entry below gives a single TCR beta chain sequence along with its context. The sample is drawn from a study of blood T cell repertoires in COVID-19. Study overall: Specimens from acute and convalescent COVID-19 originated in the United States, Italy and Spain.

The CDR3 has 13 amino acids. Trimming took off 3 bases at V and 4 bases at J, with 9 bases between the two ends. Germline CDR1 reads LNHDA; CDR2 reads SQIVND (reference sequence). Here immunoSEQ multiplex PCR was the method, and the copy in TCRdb shows in-frame clones only, minus some. The repertoire consists of fewer than 250,000 clones, with approximately 82% occurring once and the leading ten covering 2.5% to 3.5%. The sample was peripheral blood. This receptor was taken from a man aged 45 to 65 with active or convalescent COVID-19. The chain combines TRBV19 with TRBJ1-2, with a tentative D call TRBD1 (6 bases). CDR3 in amino acids: CASSIDRSYGYTF. The CDR3 coding sequence is TGTGCCAGTAGTATCGACAGGTCCTATGGCTACACCTTC.